This TCR beta chain comes out of a study of preoperative IRX-2 immunotherapy in early breast cancer (dated by TCRdb to the late 2010s). Library preparation used the immunoSEQ multiplex PCR assay. In TCRdb, the immuneACCESS table is reduced to in-frame sequences with V and J assigned. These tables do not hold every clone; where another copy was compared, an unresolved V gene accounts for under half, and the others remain unexplained. The sample profile shows some 21,000 clones; about 85% of them were found once. Approximately 1.1% of the sample belongs to the ten largest clones. Taken from cysteine to phenylalanine, the CDR3 has 12 residues. Only the CDR3 DNA stays, 36 bases, in frame from base 1. Relative to germline, V is 5 bases shorter and J is 4 bases shorter, with 8 bases between their ends. According to the germline V gene, CDR1 reads KGHSH and CDR2 reads LQKENI. Read against the paper, the sample's treatment or condition label means: preoperative locoregional IRX-2 cytokine immunotherapy. The samples were obtained from a phase Ib study in which preoperative, locoregional IRX-2 cytokine immunotherapy intended to prime immune responses was tested. Patients with early-stage breast cancer who were given IRX-2 before surgery served as donors.

Notes on this clone: No cognate antigen has been identified for it. Base qualities are not recorded, but no much larger clone differs from it by a single base.

Recombination connected TRBV18 to TRBJ1-1; the D gene lacks a confident call. The receptor was isolated from a human donor with breast cancer. The input for sequencing was lymph node tissue, taken after IRX-2 immunotherapy. The DNA sequence is given as TGTGCCAGCTCAACAAGAATCACTGAAGCTTTCTTT. It encodes CASSTRITEAFF.